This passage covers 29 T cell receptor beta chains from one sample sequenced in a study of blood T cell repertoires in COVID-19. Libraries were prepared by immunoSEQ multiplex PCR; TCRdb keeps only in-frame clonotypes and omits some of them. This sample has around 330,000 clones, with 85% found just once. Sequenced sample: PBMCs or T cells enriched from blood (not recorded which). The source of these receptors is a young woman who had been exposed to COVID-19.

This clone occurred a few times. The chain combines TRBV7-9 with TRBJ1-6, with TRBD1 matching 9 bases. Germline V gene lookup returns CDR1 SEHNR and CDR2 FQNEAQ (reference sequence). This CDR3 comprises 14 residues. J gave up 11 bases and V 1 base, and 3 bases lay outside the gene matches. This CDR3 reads CASSLETGGTPLHF. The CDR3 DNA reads TGTGCCAGCAGCTTAGAGACAGGGGGGACACCCCTCCACTTT.

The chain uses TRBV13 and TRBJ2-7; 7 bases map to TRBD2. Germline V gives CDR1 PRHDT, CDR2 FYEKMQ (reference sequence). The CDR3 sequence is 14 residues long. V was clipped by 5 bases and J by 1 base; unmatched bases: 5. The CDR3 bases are TGTGCCAGCAGCCCGAGCGGGGAATCCTACGAGCAGTACTTC. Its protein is CASSPSGESYEQYF.

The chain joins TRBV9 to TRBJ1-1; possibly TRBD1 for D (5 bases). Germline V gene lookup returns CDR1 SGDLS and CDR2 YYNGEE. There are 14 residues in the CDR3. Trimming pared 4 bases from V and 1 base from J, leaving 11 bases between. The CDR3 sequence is CASSLGHSNTEAFF. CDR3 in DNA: TGTGCCAGCAGCTTGGGGCACTCGAACACTGAAGCTTTCTTT.

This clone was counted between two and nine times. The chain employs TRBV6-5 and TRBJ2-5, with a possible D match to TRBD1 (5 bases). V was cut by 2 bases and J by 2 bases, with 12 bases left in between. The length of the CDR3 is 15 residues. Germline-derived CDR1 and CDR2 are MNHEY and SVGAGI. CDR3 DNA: TGTGCCAGCAGTTACCAGGGTCGACAACAAGAGACCCAGTACTTC. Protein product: CASSYQGRQQETQYF.

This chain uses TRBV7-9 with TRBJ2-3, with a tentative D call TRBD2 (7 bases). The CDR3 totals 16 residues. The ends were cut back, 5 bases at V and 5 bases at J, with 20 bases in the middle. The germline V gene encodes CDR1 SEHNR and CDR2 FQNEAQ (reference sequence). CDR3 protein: CASSPARGASLDTQYF. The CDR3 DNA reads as TGTGCCAGCAGCCCAGCACGGGGGGCCTCCTTAGATACGCAGTATTTT.

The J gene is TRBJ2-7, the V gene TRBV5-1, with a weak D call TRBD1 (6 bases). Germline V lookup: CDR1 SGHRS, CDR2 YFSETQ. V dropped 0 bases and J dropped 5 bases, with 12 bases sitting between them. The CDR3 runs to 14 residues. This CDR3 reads CASSLAPGADEQYF. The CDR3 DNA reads TGCGCCAGCAGCTTGGCGCCAGGGGCGGACGAGCAGTACTTC. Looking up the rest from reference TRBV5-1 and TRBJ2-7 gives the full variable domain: KAGVTQTPRYLIKTRGQQVTLSCSPISGHRSVSWYQQTPGQGLQFLFEYFSETQRNKGNFPGRFSGRQFSNSRSEMNVSTLELGDSALYLCASSLAPGADEQYFGPGTRLTVT.

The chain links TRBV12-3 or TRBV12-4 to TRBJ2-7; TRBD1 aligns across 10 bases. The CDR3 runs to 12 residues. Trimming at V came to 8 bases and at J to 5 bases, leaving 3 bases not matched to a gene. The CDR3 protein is CASSDRGHEQYF. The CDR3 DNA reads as TGTGCCAGCTCCGACAGGGGGCACGAGCAGTACTTC.

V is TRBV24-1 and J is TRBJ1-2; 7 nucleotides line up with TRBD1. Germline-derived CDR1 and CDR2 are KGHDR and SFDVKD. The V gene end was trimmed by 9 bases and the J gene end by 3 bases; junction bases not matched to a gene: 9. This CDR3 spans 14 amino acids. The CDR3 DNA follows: TGTGCCACCGCCCCAGGGGGTTTGGACTATGGCTACACCTTC. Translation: CATAPGGLDYGYTF.

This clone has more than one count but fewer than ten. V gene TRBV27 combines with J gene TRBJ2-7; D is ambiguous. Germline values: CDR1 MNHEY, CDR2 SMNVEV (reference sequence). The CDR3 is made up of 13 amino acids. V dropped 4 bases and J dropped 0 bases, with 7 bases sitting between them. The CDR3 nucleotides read TGTGCCAGCAGTTATAGTAGCTCCTACGAGCAGTACTTC. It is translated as CASSYSSSYEQYF.

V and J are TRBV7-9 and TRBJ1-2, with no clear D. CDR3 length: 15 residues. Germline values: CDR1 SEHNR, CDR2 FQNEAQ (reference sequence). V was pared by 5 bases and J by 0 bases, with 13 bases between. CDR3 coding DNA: TGTGCCAGCAGCGCAACTAGAGGAGCTAACTATGGCTACACCTTC. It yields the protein CASSATRGANYGYTF. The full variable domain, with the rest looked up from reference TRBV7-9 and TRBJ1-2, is DTGVSQNPRHKITKRGQNVTFRCDPISEHNRLYWYRQTLGQGPEFLTYFQNEAQLEKSRLLSDRFSAERPKGSFSTLEIQRTEQGDSAMYLCASSATRGANYGYTFGSGTRLTVV.

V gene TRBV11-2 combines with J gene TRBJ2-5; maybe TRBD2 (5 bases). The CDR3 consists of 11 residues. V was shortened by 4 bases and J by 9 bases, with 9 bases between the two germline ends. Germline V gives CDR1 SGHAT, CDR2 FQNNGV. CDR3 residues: CASSSSGSQYF. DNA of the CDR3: TGTGCCAGCAGCTCTTCGGGGTCCCAGTACTTC.

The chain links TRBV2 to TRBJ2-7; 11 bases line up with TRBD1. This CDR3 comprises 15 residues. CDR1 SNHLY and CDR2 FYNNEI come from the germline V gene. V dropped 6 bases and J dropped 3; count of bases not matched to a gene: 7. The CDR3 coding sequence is TGTGCCAGCAGAAGGACAGGGGGCATCATCTACGAGCAGTACTTC. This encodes CASRRTGGIIYEQYF.

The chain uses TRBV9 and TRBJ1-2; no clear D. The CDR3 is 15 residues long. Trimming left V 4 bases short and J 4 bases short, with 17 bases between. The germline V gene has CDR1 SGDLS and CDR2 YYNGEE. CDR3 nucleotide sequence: TGTGCCAGCAGCCCCCCCTTGGGAGTGCTCTATGGCTACACCTTC. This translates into CASSPPLGVLYGYTF.

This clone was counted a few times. CDR3 bases: TGTGCCACCTCCCCGGGACAGGGGGGAACTAATGAAAAACTGTTTTTT. It is translated as CATSPGQGGTNEKLFF. The chain links TRBV24-1 to TRBJ1-4, with 11 bases that match TRBD1. The CDR3 has 16 amino acids. The V segment lost 9 bases and the J segment 1 base; nucleotides outside the gene matches: 6. Germline CDR1 and CDR2: KGHDR and SFDVKD.

The DNA for the CDR3 is TGCGCCAGCAGCCCGGAAATCTATTCAGGGTCCACCGAGCAGTACTTC. It is translated as CASSPEIYSGSTEQYF. This chain connects TRBV5-1 to TRBJ2-7, with D maybe TRBD1 (5 bases). This CDR3 region has 16 residues. Germline V gene lookup returns CDR1 SGHRS and CDR2 YFSETQ. V dropped 4 bases and J dropped 6 bases, with 23 bases sitting between them.

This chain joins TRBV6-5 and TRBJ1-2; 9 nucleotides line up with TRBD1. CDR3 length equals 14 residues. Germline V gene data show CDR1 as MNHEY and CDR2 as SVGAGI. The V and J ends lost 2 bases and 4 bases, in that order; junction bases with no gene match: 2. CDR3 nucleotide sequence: TGTGCCAGCAGTTACGGGACAGGGTTCTATGGCTACACCTTC. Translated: CASSYGTGFYGYTF.

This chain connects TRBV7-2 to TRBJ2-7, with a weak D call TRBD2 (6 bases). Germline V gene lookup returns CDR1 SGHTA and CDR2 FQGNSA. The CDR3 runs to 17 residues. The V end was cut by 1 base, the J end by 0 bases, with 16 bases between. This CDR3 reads CASSLGPGVSLSYEQYF. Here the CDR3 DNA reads TGTGCCAGCAGCTTAGGGCCGGGGGTCAGTCTCTCCTACGAGCAGTACTTC.

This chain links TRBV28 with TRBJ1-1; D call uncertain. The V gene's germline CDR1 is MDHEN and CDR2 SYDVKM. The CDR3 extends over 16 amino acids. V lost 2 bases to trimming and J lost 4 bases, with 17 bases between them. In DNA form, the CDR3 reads TGTGCCAGCAGTTTAGCGATCGGGATTGTGAGCACTGAAGCTTTCTTT. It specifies CASSLAIGIVSTEAFF.

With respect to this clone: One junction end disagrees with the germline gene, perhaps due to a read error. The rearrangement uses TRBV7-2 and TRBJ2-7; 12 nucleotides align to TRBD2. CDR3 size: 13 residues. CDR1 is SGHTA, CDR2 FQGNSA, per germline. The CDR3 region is CASSLARTSGADF. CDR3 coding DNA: TGTGCCAGCAGCTTAGCCCGGACTAGCGGGGCCGACTTC.

The CDR3 DNA reads TGTGCCAGCAGTTACGTTGAGGGACAGGGGAACTATGGCTACACCTTC. Translated: CASSYVEGQGNYGYTF. V gene TRBV6-5 combines with J gene TRBJ1-2; 10 bases agree with TRBD1. Germline CDR1 is MNHEY and CDR2 is SVGAGI. The junction had 5 bases not matched to a gene; V was cut back by 2 bases and J by 2 bases. CDR3 length equals 16 residues.

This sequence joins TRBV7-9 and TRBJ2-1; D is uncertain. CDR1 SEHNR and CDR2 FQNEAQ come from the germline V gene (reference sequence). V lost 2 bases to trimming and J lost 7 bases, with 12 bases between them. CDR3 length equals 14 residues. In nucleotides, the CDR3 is TGTGCCAGCAGCTTATCCGGGTCTCTAAATGAGCAGTTCTTC. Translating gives CASSLSGSLNEQFF.

The CDR3 nucleotides are TGTGCCAGCAGTTTGCGGCCTGGATATTATAATTCACCCCTCCACTTT. Protein sequence: CASSLRPGYYNSPLHF. The genes are TRBV27 and TRBJ1-6; the D is unclear. CDR1 MNHEY and CDR2 SMNVEV come from the germline V gene (reference sequence). The CDR3 runs 16 residues. The germline V and J ends were trimmed by 3 bases and 4 bases, with 13 bases remaining between them.

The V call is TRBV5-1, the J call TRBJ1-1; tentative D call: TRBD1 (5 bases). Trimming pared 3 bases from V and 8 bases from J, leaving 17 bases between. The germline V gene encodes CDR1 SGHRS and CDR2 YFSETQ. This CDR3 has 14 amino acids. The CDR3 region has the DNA TGCGCCAGCAGCTGGGTCGGGGGTTTGGGGGAAGCTTTCTTT. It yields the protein CASSWVGGLGEAFF.

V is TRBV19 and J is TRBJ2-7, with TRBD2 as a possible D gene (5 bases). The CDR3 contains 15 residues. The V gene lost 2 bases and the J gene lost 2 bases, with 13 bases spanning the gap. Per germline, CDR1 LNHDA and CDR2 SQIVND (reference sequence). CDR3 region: CASSISGSGPYEQYF. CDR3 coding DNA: TGTGCCAGTAGTATATCGGGATCAGGACCCTACGAGCAGTACTTC.

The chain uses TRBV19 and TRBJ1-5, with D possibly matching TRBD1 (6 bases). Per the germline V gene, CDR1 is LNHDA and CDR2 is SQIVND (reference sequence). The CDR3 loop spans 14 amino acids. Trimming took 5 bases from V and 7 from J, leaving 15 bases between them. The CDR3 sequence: CASSSSTGDQPQHF. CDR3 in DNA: TGTGCCAGTAGTTCCTCGACAGGAGACCAGCCCCAGCATTTT.

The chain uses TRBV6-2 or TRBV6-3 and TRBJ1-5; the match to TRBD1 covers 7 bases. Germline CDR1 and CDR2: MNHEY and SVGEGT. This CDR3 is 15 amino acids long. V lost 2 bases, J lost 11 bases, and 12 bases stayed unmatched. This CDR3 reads CASSYGQGDLGAQHF. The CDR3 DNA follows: TGTGCCAGCAGTTACGGGCAGGGGGACCTTGGGGCCCAGCATTTT.

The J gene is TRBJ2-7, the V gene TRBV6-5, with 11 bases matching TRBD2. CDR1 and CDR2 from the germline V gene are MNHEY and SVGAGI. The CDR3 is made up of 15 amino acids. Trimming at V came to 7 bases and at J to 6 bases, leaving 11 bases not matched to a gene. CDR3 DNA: TGTGCCAGCACAATCTCGAGGCTAGCGGGAGGCGAGCAGTACTTC. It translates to CASTISRLAGGEQYF.

The CDR3 region has the DNA TGTGCCAGCAGCCAAGGACAGTGGGGTAATTCACCCCTCCACTTT. This sequence encodes CASSQGQWGNSPLHF. The rearrangement joins TRBV3-1 (or the pseudogene TRBV3-2) to TRBJ1-6; perhaps TRBD1 as D (5 bases). This CDR3 comprises 15 residues. Germline CDR1 reads LGHDT; CDR2 reads YNNKEL (reference sequence). V dropped 1 base and J dropped 6 bases, with 10 bases sitting between them.

CDR3 sequence: CASSPRQGGIILNTIYF. The CDR3 DNA reads as TGTGCCAGCAGTCCACGACAGGGCGGAATAATATTAAACACCATATATTTT. The chain uses TRBV28 and TRBJ1-3; TRBD1 matches at 7 bases. Losses at the gene ends were 5 bases for V and 6 bases for J; bases not matched to a gene: 16. The CDR3 extends over 17 amino acids. Germline-derived CDR1 and CDR2 are MDHEN and SYDVKM.